Below, 26 T cell receptor beta chains from the same sample are listed, as sequenced in a study of vaccination and CD4 T cells after COVID-19. Stated treatment: roughly ten-day PBMC culture with coronavirus spike peptide pools or control peptides (ViraFEST assay). CD4+ T cells that had been cultured provided DNA sequenced with the Oncomine TCR Beta short-read assay. TCRdb recomputed calls from the PCR reads with MiXCR, one row per CDR3 protein. The sample holds over 15,000 distinct CDR3 sequences, approximately 61% seen once. Antigens for these TCRs are unknown. The sequencing used CD4+ T cells from blood, cultured in vitro, collected after SARS-CoV-2 vaccination. The receptors were gathered from a human donor who had recovered from COVID-19.

This chain uses TRBV12-3 or TRBV12-4 with TRBJ1-1, with 7 bases matching TRBD1. The CDR3 length is 11 residues. Trimming at V came to 5 bases and at J to 12 bases, leaving 6 bases not matched to a gene. In DNA, the CDR3 is TGTGCCAGCAGTACGACGGGACAGCCTTTCTTT. Its protein product is CASSTTGQPFF.

The chain is built from TRBV6-5 and TRBJ1-5, with TRBD1 identical over 12 bases. The V and J ends lost 0 bases and 0 bases, in that order; junction bases with no gene match: 9. The CDR3 covers 20 residues. Germline lookup yields CDR1 MNHEY and CDR2 SVGAGI. The CDR3 sequence is CASSYSSRDRGPNSNQPQHF. The CDR3 DNA reads as TGTGCCAGCAGTTACTCCTCCAGGGACAGGGGGCCTAATAGCAATCAGCCCCAGCATTTT.

This clonotype showed up just a few times. This chain links TRBV6-1 with TRBJ1-6; D is unresolved. Deletions cut 6 bases from V and 0 bases from J, with 9 bases between. Per the germline V gene, CDR1 is MNHNS and CDR2 is SASEGT. There are 15 residues in the CDR3. The CDR3 nucleotides are TGTGCCAGCAGACTGGGTCACTCCTATAATTCACCCCTCCACTTT. Encoded protein: CASRLGHSYNSPLHF.

The chain joins TRBV2 to TRBJ2-5, with D maybe TRBD1 (6 bases). Germline assignment: CDR1 SNHLY and CDR2 FYNNEI. The CDR3 has 15 amino acids. Trimming stripped 6 bases from V and 5 bases from J, with 19 bases between. The CDR3 spells CASSGTNRAFETQYF. In nucleotides, the CDR3 is TGTGCCAGCAGCGGTACTAACAGGGCTTTTGAGACCCAGTACTTC.

The rearrangement uses TRBV7-9 and TRBJ1-1, with a weak D call TRBD1 (5 bases). CDR3 length equals 14 residues. Germline V gene lookup returns CDR1 SEHNR and CDR2 FQNEAQ (reference sequence). V lost 7 bases and J lost 6, with 18 bases in between. The CDR3 region is CASTVRDAGSEAFF. In DNA form, the CDR3 reads TGTGCCAGCACCGTGAGGGACGCTGGTTCTGAAGCTTTCTTT.

The genes are TRBV19 and TRBJ1-5; D unclear. The CDR3 sequence is 16 residues long. V was trimmed by 7 bases and J by 1 base, leaving 17 bases between them. The germline V gene encodes CDR1 LNHDA and CDR2 SQIVND (reference sequence). The CDR3 nucleotides read TGTGCCAGTACGCAGGCCCTCGGAGTGAGCAATCAGCCCCAGCATTTT. Its protein product is CASTQALGVSNQPQHF.

V and J are TRBV6-2 or TRBV6-3 and TRBJ2-5; D not resolved. Germline CDR1 and CDR2: MNHEY and SVGEGT. This CDR3 is 17 amino acids long. Trimming cost V 3 bases and J 2 bases, with 19 bases left between them. CDR3 in DNA: TGTGCCAGCAGTTATCGGATCGCTACCGGGCAGCAAGAGACCCAGTACTTC. Its translation is CASSYRIATGQQETQYF.

V is TRBV6-5 and J is TRBJ1-2; D might be TRBD1 (5 bases). Germline values: CDR1 MNHEY, CDR2 SVGAGI. There are 15 residues in the CDR3. With 2 bases removed from V and 4 bases from J, the gap between germline ends came to 14 bases. The CDR3 DNA is TGTGCCAGCAGTTACAATGGGGACTTCGGCTATGGCTACACCTTC. Residues: CASSYNGDFGYGYTF.

A few counts support this clonotype. The chain is built from TRBV7-2 and TRBJ2-5, with 8 bases aligning to TRBD2. Germline loops: CDR1 SGHTA, CDR2 FQGNSA. Trimming took 3 bases from V and 4 from J; bases not matched to a gene: 1. The CDR3 is 13 amino acids. CDR3 sequence reads: CASSLGLGETQYF. CDR3 coding DNA: TGTGCCAGCAGCTTGGGACTAGGAGAGACCCAGTACTTC.

CDR3 nucleotides: TGTGCCAGCAGCAGGGTCGGACTAGACACAGATACGCAGTATTTT. Its protein product is CASSRVGLDTDTQYF. The gene calls are TRBV11-1 and TRBJ2-3, with 7 positions matching TRBD2. There are 15 residues in the CDR3. Germline CDR1 and CDR2: SGHAT and FQDESV (reference sequence). Unmatched junction bases numbered 7, after V lost 5 bases and J lost 2 bases. The full variable domain, with the rest looked up from reference TRBV11-1 and TRBJ2-3, is EAEVAQSPRYKITEKSQAVAFWCDPISGHATLYWYRQILGQGPELLVQFQDESVVDDSQLPKDRFSAERLKGVDSTLKIQPAELGDSAMYLCASSRVGLDTDTQYFGPGTRLTVL.

V is TRBV2 and J is TRBJ1-6, with D maybe TRBD1 (5 bases). There are 16 residues in the CDR3. The V end lost 2 bases, the J end lost 7 bases, and 15 bases lay between the germline ends. Germline loops: CDR1 SNHLY, CDR2 FYNNEI. The CDR3 loop is CASSENPGRLNSPLHF. In DNA, the CDR3 is TGTGCCAGCAGTGAAAATCCGGGACGCCTGAATTCACCCCTCCACTTT. Looking up the rest from reference TRBV2 and TRBJ1-6 gives the full variable domain: EPEVTQTPSHQVTQMGQEVILRCVPISNHLYFYWYRQILGQKVEFLVSFYNNEISEKSEIFDDQFSVERPDGSNFTLKIRSTKLEDSAMYFCASSENPGRLNSPLHFGNGTRLTVT.

This clonotype has only a few counts. The J gene is TRBJ1-5, the V gene TRBV20-1, with TRBD1 as a possible D gene (6 bases). Per the germline V gene, CDR1 is DFQATT and CDR2 is SNEGSKA (reference sequence). Trimming cost V 3 bases and J 3 bases, with 15 bases left between them. The CDR3 totals 15 residues. The CDR3 nucleotides read TGCAGTGCTAGTGACGGACAGTTCACCAATCAGCCCCAGCATTTT. Translation gives CSASDGQFTNQPQHF.

The V and J genes are TRBV7-2 and TRBJ1-5, with D possibly TRBD1 on 5 matching bases. Trimming shortened V by 2 bases and J by 6 bases, and 11 bases separated the two germline ends. The germline CDR1 and CDR2 sequences are SGHTA and FQGNSA. The CDR3 is made up of 14 amino acids. The CDR3 region is CASSLPGTLQPQHF. The CDR3 DNA reads as TGTGCCAGCAGCTTACCAGGGACCCTTCAGCCCCAGCATTTT.

There are a few counts of this clonotype. The gene calls are TRBV7-2 and TRBJ2-3; tentative D call: TRBD2 (7 bases). From germline, CDR1 is SGHTA and CDR2 FQGNSA. Trimming removed 1 base at V and 1 base at J, with 12 bases between. The CDR3 has 16 amino acids. CDR3 nucleotides: TGTGCCAGCAGCTTAGTAGGCGGGGGCGGCACAGATACGCAGTATTTT. It encodes CASSLVGGGGTDTQYF.

The sample holds a few counts of this clonotype. The chain joins TRBV6-1 to TRBJ2-3, with TRBD2 matching over 9 bases. The CDR3 extends over 11 amino acids. Per the germline V gene, CDR1 is MNHNS and CDR2 is SASEGT. The V segment lost 6 bases and the J segment 11 bases; nucleotides outside the gene matches: 3. CDR3 residues: CASSLAGKQYF. Written as DNA, the CDR3 is TGTGCCAGCAGCCTAGCGGGGAAGCAGTATTTT.

The chain combines TRBV5-1 with TRBJ2-6; perhaps TRBD1 as D (6 bases). V lost 4 bases and J lost 1, with 15 bases in between. The CDR3 runs to 17 residues. Germline CDR1 reads SGHRS; CDR2 reads YFSETQ. This CDR3 reads CASSPGHLGSGANVLTF. The CDR3 region has the DNA TGCGCCAGCAGCCCGGGACATTTGGGTTCTGGGGCCAACGTCCTGACTTTC.

The CDR3 region has the DNA TGTGCCAGCAGTGAGCAGGGTGGGCTAGCGTACAATGAGCAGTTCTTC. Translating it yields CASSEQGGLAYNEQFF. This chain uses TRBV6-1 with TRBJ2-1; D possibly corresponds to TRBD2 (6 bases). There are 16 residues in the CDR3. Deletions cut 3 bases from V and 4 bases from J, with 16 bases between. Germline CDR1 MNHNS, CDR2 SASEGT.

This clonotype was observed once. The rearrangement links TRBV5-8 to TRBJ2-3; 9 nucleotides line up with TRBD2. This CDR3 is built from 15 residues. Trimming took 2 bases from V and 3 from J; bases not matched to a gene: 4. Germline assignment: CDR1 SGHTS and CDR2 YDEGEE. The CDR3 DNA reads as TGTGCCAGCAGCTTTGGTACTAGCGGGACAGATACGCAGTATTTT. Residues: CASSFGTSGTDTQYF.

In its sample, this clonotype was seen a few times. The rearrangement links TRBV20-1 to TRBJ1-3; D not certain. This CDR3 comprises 13 residues. The germline CDR1 and CDR2 sequences are DFQATT and SNEGSKA (reference sequence). The V end lost 0 bases, the J end lost 0 bases, and 3 bases lay between the germline ends. The CDR3 is CSARDASGNTIYF. Here the CDR3 DNA reads TGCAGTGCTAGAGATGCCTCTGGAAACACCATATATTTT.

This clonotype turned up a few times. The chain is built from TRBV27 and TRBJ2-5; D perhaps matches TRBD1 (7 bases). Germline loops: CDR1 MNHEY, CDR2 SMNVEV (reference sequence). Trimming removed 5 bases from V and 5 bases from J, with 18 bases in between. This CDR3 has 15 amino acids. The CDR3 bases are TGTGCCAGCAGTCGCCGACAGGGACGGGGGGAGACCCAGTACTTC. Translation: CASSRRQGRGETQYF.

The chain joins TRBV2 to TRBJ2-7, with 8 bases that match TRBD1. The germline V gene has CDR1 SNHLY and CDR2 FYNNEI. V lost 6 bases to trimming and J lost 6 bases; unmatched junction nucleotides: 10. This CDR3 contains 14 residues. The CDR3 nucleotides read TGTGCCAGCAGCGATGACAGGGGTGTCGCCGAGCAGTACTTC. Residues: CASSDDRGVAEQYF.

V and J are TRBV10-3 and TRBJ2-7; D is unresolved. This CDR3 is 15 amino acids long. Germline V gives CDR1 ENHRY, CDR2 SYGVKD. V lost 6 bases to trimming and J lost 7 bases, with 22 bases between them. As DNA, the CDR3 is TGTGCCATCAGGATCATTACCCCCTTCCTTTTTGAGCAGTACTTC. Its protein product is CAIRIITPFLFEQYF.

The chain uses TRBV7-9 and TRBJ1-1; 8 nucleotides match TRBD1. CDR1 is SEHNR and CDR2 is FQNEAQ in the germline V gene (reference sequence). This CDR3 contains 18 residues. V shed 1 base, J shed 1 base, and the junction held 11 bases outside the gene matches. The CDR3 here is CASSLGNRGTGRNTEAFF. DNA for the CDR3: TGTGCCAGCAGCTTAGGCAATAGGGGGACAGGTAGGAACACTGAAGCTTTCTTT.

This clonotype was observed a handful of times. Germline and junction disagree at one end, which may indicate a read error. V is TRBV20-1 and J is TRBJ2-3; D gene uncertain. The germline V gene encodes CDR1 DFQATT and CDR2 SNEGSKA (reference sequence). The CDR3 runs 13 residues. CDR3: CSARGPTTDTQYF. The CDR3 coding sequence is TGCAGTGCGAGAGGTCCTACCACAGATACGCAGTATTTT.

CDR3 in amino acids: CASSQGLTLGLATEAFF. Here the CDR3 DNA reads TGTGCCAGCAGTCAGGGCCTGACACTGGGACTGGCCACTGAAGCTTTCTTT. The rearrangement links TRBV27 to TRBJ1-1; TRBD1 is a possible D gene (5 bases). Germline CDR1 is MNHEY and CDR2 is SMNVEV (reference sequence). The CDR3 is made up of 17 amino acids. Trimming pared 5 bases from V and 4 bases from J, leaving 23 bases between.

The rearrangement joins TRBV20-1 to TRBJ2-3; TRBD2 agrees at 7 bases. CDR1 and CDR2 (germline): DFQATT, SNEGSKA (reference sequence). The CDR3 spans 15 residues. V shed 0 bases and J 9 bases; nucleotides not matched to a gene: 12. CDR3 coding DNA: TGCAGTGCTAGAGATTCTAGGTCAGGACTAGGGACGCAGTATTTT. Translated, it gives CSARDSRSGLGTQYF.